This T cell receptor beta chain was retrieved from a study of T cells in Graves' hyperthyroidism and ophthalmopathy. It was RNA transcripts that yielded the amplified TCR beta CDR3 regions. When the TCR CDR3 underwent first-round RT-PCR, the HTBI primer set was used. TCRdb processed the multiplex PCR reads anew with MiXCR; each CDR3 protein has one entry. Among approximately 520,000 distinct CDR3 sequences listed, around 20% were seen once. This clonotype was seen ten or more times. Its specificity is unknown. Germline values: CDR1 SGHTA, CDR2 FQGNSA. This CDR3 is 17 amino acids long. Trimming took 1 base from V and 0 from J, leaving 15 bases between them. The authors deemed Graves' hyperthyroidism stable absent ophthalmopathy progression within 18 months. Regarding the study as a whole: Most thyroid-expanded clonotypes above 0.001 were also found in blood.

J is TRBJ1-1 and V is TRBV7-2; D remains ambiguous. This TCR was sampled from a man between 18 and 29 years old with Graves' hyperthyroidism. What was sequenced was blood. CDR3 DNA: TGTGCCAGCAGCTTAGGGTTCGGGCACGGACTGAACACTGAAGCTTTCTTT. As protein: CASSLGFGHGLNTEAFF.